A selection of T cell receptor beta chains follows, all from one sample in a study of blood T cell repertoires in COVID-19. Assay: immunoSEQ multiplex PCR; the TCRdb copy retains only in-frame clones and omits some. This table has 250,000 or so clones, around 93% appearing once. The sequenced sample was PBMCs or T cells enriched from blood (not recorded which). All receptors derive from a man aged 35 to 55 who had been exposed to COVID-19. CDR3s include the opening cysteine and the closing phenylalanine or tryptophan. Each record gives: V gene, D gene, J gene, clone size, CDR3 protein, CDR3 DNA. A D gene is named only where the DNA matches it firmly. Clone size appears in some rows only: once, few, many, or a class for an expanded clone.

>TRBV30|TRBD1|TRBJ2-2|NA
CAWGTGQGGTGELFF
TGTGCCTGGGGAACGGGACAGGGGGGGACCGGGGAGCTGTTTTTT
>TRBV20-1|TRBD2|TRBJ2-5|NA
CSASLAGGPKETQYF
TGCAGTGCTAGTCTAGCGGGAGGGCCTAAGGAGACCCAGTACTTC
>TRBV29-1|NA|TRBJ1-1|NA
CSVDANGNTEAFF
TGCAGCGTTGACGCCAACGGGAACACTGAAGCTTTCTTT
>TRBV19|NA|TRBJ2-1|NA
CASSKQGRRRNEQFF
TGTGCCAGTAGTAAACAGGGGAGGAGGAGGAATGAGCAGTTCTTC
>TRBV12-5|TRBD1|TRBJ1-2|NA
CASGLGTGTIYGYTF
TGTGCTAGTGGTTTGGGGACAGGGACGATCTATGGCTACACCTTC
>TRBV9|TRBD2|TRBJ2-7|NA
CASSVGLAGGYEQYF
TGTGCCAGCAGCGTAGGCCTAGCGGGAGGCTACGAGCAGTACTTC
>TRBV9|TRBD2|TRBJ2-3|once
CASSVSGTSGTDTQYF
TGTGCCAGCAGCGTGTCCGGGACTAGCGGGACAGATACGCAGTATTTT
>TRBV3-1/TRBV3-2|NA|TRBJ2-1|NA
CASSHDEQFF
TGTGCCAGCAGCCACGATGAGCAGTTCTTC
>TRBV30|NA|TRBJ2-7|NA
CAWSPGVRLEQYF
TGTGCCTGGAGTCCAGGGGTACGTCTAGAGCAGTACTTC
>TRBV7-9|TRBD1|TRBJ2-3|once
CASSKDRATDTQYF
TGTGCCAGCAGTAAGGACAGGGCCACAGATACGCAGTATTTT
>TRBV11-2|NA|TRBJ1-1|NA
CASSPRPLNTEAFF
TGTGCCAGCAGCCCTCGTCCCTTGAACACTGAAGCTTTCTTT
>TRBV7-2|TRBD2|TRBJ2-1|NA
CASSLIGRMGTSGSNEQFF
TGTGCCAGCAGCTTAATCGGGAGAATGGGGACTAGCGGGTCCAATGAGCAGTTCTTC
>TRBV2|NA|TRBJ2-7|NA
CASRPWGASSYEQYF
TGTGCCAGCCGACCCTGGGGCGCAAGCTCCTACGAGCAGTACTTC
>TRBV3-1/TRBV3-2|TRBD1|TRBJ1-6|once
CASSQDRTGDSPLHF
TGTGCCAGCAGCCAAGATAGGACAGGGGACTCACCCCTCCACTTT
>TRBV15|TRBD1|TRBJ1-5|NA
CATSGWDRGGSNQPQHF
TGTGCCACCAGCGGATGGGACAGGGGGGGGAGCAATCAGCCCCAGCATTTT
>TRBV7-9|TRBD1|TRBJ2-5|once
CASSLEVTGGGWTQYF
TGTGCCAGCAGCTTAGAGGTGACAGGGGGAGGGTGGACCCAGTACTTC
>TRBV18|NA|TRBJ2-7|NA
CASSPAGDIYEQYF
TGTGCCAGCTCACCGGCTGGCGACATCTACGAGCAGTACTTC
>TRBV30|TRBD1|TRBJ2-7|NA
CAWSPPGGGYEQYF
TGTGCCTGGAGCCCCCCAGGGGGCGGCTACGAGCAGTACTTC
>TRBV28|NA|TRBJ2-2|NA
CASSSQGGYAGELFF
TGTGCCAGCAGTTCACAGGGTGGGTACGCCGGGGAGCTGTTTTTT
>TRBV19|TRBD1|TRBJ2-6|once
CASKEQGSGANVLTF
TGTGCCAGTAAGGAACAGGGGTCTGGGGCCAACGTCCTGACTTTC
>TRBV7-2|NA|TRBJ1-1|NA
CASSFRVQNTEAFF
TGTGCCAGCAGCTTTCGAGTCCAGAACACTGAAGCTTTCTTT
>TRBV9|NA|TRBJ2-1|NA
CASSVVGTSSYNEQFF
TGTGCCAGCAGCGTAGTGGGAACTAGCTCCTACAATGAGCAGTTCTTC
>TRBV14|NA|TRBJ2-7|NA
CASSQVGYTDSYEQYF
TGTGCCAGCAGCCAAGTGGGCTATACTGACTCCTACGAGCAGTACTTC
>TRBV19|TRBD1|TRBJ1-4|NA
CASSQTGLANEKLFF
TGTGCCAGTAGTCAGACAGGGTTAGCTAATGAAAAACTGTTTTTT
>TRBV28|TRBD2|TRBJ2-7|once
CASSFVGGGLYEQYF
TGTGCCAGCAGTTTTGTTGGCGGGGGACTCTACGAGCAGTACTTC
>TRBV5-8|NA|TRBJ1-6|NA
CASSLSQGNSPLHF
TGTGCCAGCAGCTTGAGCCAGGGCAATTCACCCCTCCACTTT
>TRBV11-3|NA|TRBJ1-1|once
CASSAAQGNTEAFF
TGTGCCAGCAGCGCGGCACAGGGCAACACTGAAGCTTTCTTT
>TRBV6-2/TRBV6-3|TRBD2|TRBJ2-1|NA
CASSYEASGRNYEQFF
TGTGCCAGCAGTTACGAGGCTAGCGGGAGGAACTATGAGCAGTTCTTC
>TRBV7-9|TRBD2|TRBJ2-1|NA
CASSSPAGGRGGEQFF
TGTGCCAGCAGCTCCCCGGCTGGCGGGAGGGGGGGTGAGCAGTTCTTC
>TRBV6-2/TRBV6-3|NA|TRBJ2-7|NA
CASSYSKLYEQYF
TGTGCCAGCAGTTACTCGAAGCTATACGAGCAGTACTTC
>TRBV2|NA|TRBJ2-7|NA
CASSEAPRGSYEQYF
TGTGCCAGCAGTGAAGCGCCCCGGGGTTCCTACGAGCAGTACTTC
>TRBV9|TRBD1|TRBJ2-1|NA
CASSIQGASSYNEQFF
TGTGCCAGCAGTATCCAGGGGGCGAGCTCCTACAATGAGCAGTTCTTC
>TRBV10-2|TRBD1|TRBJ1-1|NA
CASRNRGDTEAFF
TGCGCCAGCAGGAACAGGGGAGACACTGAAGCTTTCTTT
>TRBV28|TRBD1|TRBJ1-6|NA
CASSRIRTGMLGSPLHF
TGTGCCAGCAGCCGCATACGGACAGGGATGTTGGGTTCACCCCTCCACTTT
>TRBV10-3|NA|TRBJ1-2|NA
CAISEATRANYGYTF
TGTGCCATCAGTGAGGCAACCAGGGCTAACTATGGCTACACCTTC
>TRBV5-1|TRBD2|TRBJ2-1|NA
CASSGRLAGGADEQFF
TGCGCCAGCAGCGGCCGACTAGCGGGTGGCGCCGATGAGCAGTTCTTC
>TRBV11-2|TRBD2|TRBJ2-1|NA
CASSGYGAGGPNEQFF
TGTGCCAGCAGCGGATACGGCGCGGGAGGGCCGAATGAGCAGTTCTTC
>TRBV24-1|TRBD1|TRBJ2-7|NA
CATSDASGQGSYEQYF
TGTGCCACCAGTGATGCCTCGGGACAGGGGTCCTACGAGCAGTACTTC
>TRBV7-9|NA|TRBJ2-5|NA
CASSFGSGFGETQYF
TGTGCCAGCAGCTTCGGGAGCGGGTTCGGAGAGACCCAGTACTTC
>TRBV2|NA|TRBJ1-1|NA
CASRTVTNTEAFF
TGTGCCAGCAGGACAGTCACGAACACTGAAGCTTTCTTT